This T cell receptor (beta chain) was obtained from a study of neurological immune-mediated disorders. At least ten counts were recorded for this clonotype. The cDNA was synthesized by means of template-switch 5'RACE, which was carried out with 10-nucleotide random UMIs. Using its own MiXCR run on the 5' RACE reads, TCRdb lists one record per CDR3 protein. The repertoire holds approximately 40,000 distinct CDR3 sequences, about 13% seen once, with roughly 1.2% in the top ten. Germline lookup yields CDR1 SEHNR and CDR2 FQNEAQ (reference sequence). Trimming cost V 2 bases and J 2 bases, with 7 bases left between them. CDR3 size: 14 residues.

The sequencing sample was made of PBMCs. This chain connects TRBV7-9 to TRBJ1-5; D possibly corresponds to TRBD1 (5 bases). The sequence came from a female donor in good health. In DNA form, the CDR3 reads TGTGCCAGCAGCTTAATGGGGCGCAATCAGCCCCAGCATTTT. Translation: CASSLMGRNQPQHF.